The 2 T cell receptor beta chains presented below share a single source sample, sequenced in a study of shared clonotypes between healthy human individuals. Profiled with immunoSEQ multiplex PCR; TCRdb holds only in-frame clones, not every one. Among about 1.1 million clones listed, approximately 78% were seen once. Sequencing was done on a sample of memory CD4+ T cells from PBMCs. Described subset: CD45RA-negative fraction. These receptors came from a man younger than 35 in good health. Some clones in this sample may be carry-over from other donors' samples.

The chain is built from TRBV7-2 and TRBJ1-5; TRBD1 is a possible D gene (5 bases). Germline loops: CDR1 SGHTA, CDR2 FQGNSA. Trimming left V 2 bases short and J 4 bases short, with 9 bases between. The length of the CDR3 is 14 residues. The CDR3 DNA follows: TGTGCCAGCAGCTTACGGGACGGGAATCAGCCCCAGCATTTT. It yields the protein CASSLRDGNQPQHF.

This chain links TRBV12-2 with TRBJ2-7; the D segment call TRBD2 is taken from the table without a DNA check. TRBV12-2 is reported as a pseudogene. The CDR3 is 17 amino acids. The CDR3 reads CASRLAPLAGSLYEQYF. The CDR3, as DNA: TGTGCAAGTCGCTTAGCCCCTCTAGCGGGTAGTCTCTACGAGCAGTACTTC.